This T cell receptor beta chain was captured by sequencing in a study of cytomegalovirus exposure and HLA in healthy donors. Study overall: The 100 to 150 validation repertoires, a later analysis reported, used the same platform as the roughly 730 repertoires from the first cohort.

This clone has only one observation. What it binds is unknown. The length of the CDR3 is 15 residues. Deletions cut 0 bases from V and 0 bases from J, with 8 bases between. The V gene's germline CDR1 is SGHDT and CDR2 YYEEEE. Regarding the study as a whole: The CMV antigen specificity of a few CMV-associated chains was confirmed through in vitro analysis. The finding came from a later analysis; first-cohort TCR clusters tended to co-occur in the roughly 120 validation repertoires. A list of 150 to 200 TCR beta chains associated with cytomegalovirus was given.

Generated by immunoSEQ multiplex PCR, the TCRdb table keeps only in-frame clones and is missing some. The data contain about 350,000 clones, around 90% of them singletons. The chain is built from TRBV5-6 and TRBJ2-3; D not certain. This sequence was found in a woman under 40 in good health and CMV-seropositive. The material sequenced was PBMCs. CDR3 sequence: CASSLGVLSTDTQYF. CDR3 DNA sequence: TGTGCCAGCAGCTTGGGAGTGTTAAGCACAGATACGCAGTATTTT.